The 32 T cell receptor beta chains below come from one sample, sequenced in a study of early T cells in non-severe SARS-CoV-2 infection. TCRdb fed the 5' RACE reads into MiXCR, producing one record per CDR3 protein. The sample yields around 84,000 distinct CDR3 sequences, about an eighth seen once. The sample was whole blood. The receptor set was obtained from an adult who was a healthcare worker with PCR-confirmed SARS-CoV-2 infection or an uninfected control (not recorded which).

The chain joins TRBV27 to TRBJ1-1; D is undetermined. Germline-derived CDR1 and CDR2 are MNHEY and SMNVEV (reference sequence). V shed 5 bases and J shed 6 bases, with 7 bases lying between them. The CDR3 is made up of 11 amino acids. The CDR3 region has the DNA TGTGCCAGCAGTCGAGGCGCTGAAGCTTTCTTT. Protein: CASSRGAEAFF.

The chain is built from TRBV13 and TRBJ2-3; TRBD2 matches at 14 bases. This CDR3 is built from 16 residues. V was pared by 1 base and J by 5 bases, with 2 bases of the junction left unmatched. Germline values: CDR1 PRHDT, CDR2 FYEKMQ (reference sequence). Written as DNA, the CDR3 is TGTGCCAGCAGCTTAGTGGGGACTAGCGGGAGAGATACGCAGTATTTT. Translated: CASSLVGTSGRDTQYF.

This clonotype was seen at least ten times. This chain connects TRBV7-9 to TRBJ2-1; D may be TRBD1 (6 bases). Trimming left V 0 bases short and J 0 bases short, with 9 bases between. This CDR3 has 16 amino acids. Germline CDR1 and CDR2: SEHNR and FQNEAQ (reference sequence). CDR3 in amino acids: CASSLAMGHSYNEQFF. Written as DNA, the CDR3 is TGTGCCAGCAGCTTAGCAATGGGACACTCCTACAATGAGCAGTTCTTC.

This clonotype occurred a few times. The chain links TRBV20-1 to TRBJ2-1; TRBD2 is a possible D gene (6 bases). This CDR3 is built from 13 residues. Trimming took 7 bases from V and 1 from J, leaving 11 bases between them. CDR1 and CDR2 from the germline V gene are DFQATT and SNEGSKA (reference sequence). CDR3 DNA: TGCAGTGGGCCTAGCGCTTCCTACAATGAGCAGTTCTTC. Its translation is CSGPSASYNEQFF.

The chain combines TRBV7-8 with TRBJ2-7; 9 nucleotides line up with TRBD2. Losses at the gene ends were 2 bases for V and 4 bases for J; bases not matched to a gene: 6. Germline CDR1 is SGHVS and CDR2 is FQNEAQ. The CDR3 loop spans 15 amino acids. The CDR3 DNA reads TGTGCCAGCAGCTTAACGGCTAGCGGGGTATACGAGCAGTACTTC. Translating it yields CASSLTASGVYEQYF.

This clonotype was picked up many times. The chain recombines TRBV27 with TRBJ2-1; D possibly corresponds to TRBD2 (6 bases). Trimming removed 7 bases at V and 7 bases at J, with 11 bases between. CDR3 length: 12 amino acids. Germline-derived CDR1 and CDR2 are MNHEY and SMNVEV (reference sequence). The CDR3 DNA reads as TGTGCCAGCAAGAGGGCGGGGAATGAGCAGTTCTTC. This gives the protein CASKRAGNEQFF.

This clonotype was seen more than once but under ten times. V is TRBV11-2 and J is TRBJ2-1; 8 bases align to TRBD2. CDR3 length: 14 residues. J gave up 10 bases and V 5 bases, and 10 bases lay outside the gene matches. CDR1 and CDR2 (germline): SGHAT, FQNNGV. The CDR3 region has the DNA TGTGCCAGCAGCAGGACTAGCTCCGGCCCGGAGCAGTTCTTC. This translates into CASSRTSSGPEQFF.

This chain links TRBV5-1 with TRBJ1-5; no reliable D call. V was pared by 0 bases and J by 0 bases, with 7 bases between. Germline CDR1 is SGHRS and CDR2 is YFSETQ. This CDR3 comprises 15 residues. CDR3 sequence (DNA): TGCGCCAGCAGCTTGGGAGGATTTAGCAATCAGCCCCAGCATTTT. It specifies CASSLGGFSNQPQHF.

The chain joins TRBV7-9 to TRBJ1-6; no reliable D call. This CDR3 spans 12 amino acids. From germline, CDR1 is SEHNR and CDR2 FQNEAQ (reference sequence). V dropped 5 bases and J dropped 7 bases, with 6 bases sitting between them. CDR3 region: CASSRRNSPLHF. The DNA for the CDR3 is TGTGCCAGCAGCAGAAGAAATTCACCCCTCCACTTT.

This clonotype has more than one count but fewer than ten. DNA for the CDR3: TGTGCCAGCGGGCCCATGGGTCCCGACGAGCAGTACTTC. Translating gives CASGPMGPDEQYF. V is TRBV28 and J is TRBJ2-7; no clear D. Germline-derived CDR1 and CDR2 are MDHEN and SYDVKM. The V end was cut by 8 bases, the J end by 5 bases, with 16 bases between. The CDR3 runs 13 residues.

This clonotype has ten or more counts. This sequence joins TRBV7-9 and TRBJ2-7; 9 nucleotides agree with TRBD1. The V segment lost 2 bases and the J segment 4 bases; nucleotides outside the gene matches: 9. The CDR3 is 16 amino acids. CDR1 is SEHNR and CDR2 is FQNEAQ in the germline V gene (reference sequence). This CDR3 reads CASSLPLGTGRYEQYF. Written as DNA, the CDR3 is TGTGCCAGCAGCTTACCCCTAGGGACAGGGCGGTACGAGCAGTACTTC.

This rearrangement joins TRBV27 to TRBJ2-4; maybe TRBD1 (5 bases). This CDR3 contains 16 residues. Germline loops: CDR1 MNHEY, CDR2 SMNVEV (reference sequence). V was trimmed by 3 bases and J by 1 base, leaving 13 bases between them. The CDR3 sequence: CASSLGRVSAKNIQYF. CDR3 bases: TGTGCCAGCAGTTTGGGCAGGGTTTCTGCCAAAAACATTCAGTACTTC.

This clonotype has a handful of counts. The chain uses TRBV9 and TRBJ2-7; 8 bases line up with TRBD2. CDR3 size: 14 residues. The germline CDR1 and CDR2 sequences are SGDLS and YYNGEE. With 4 bases clipped from V and 7 bases from J, the junction kept 10 bases outside the gene matches. CDR3 sequence reads: CASSLQRESREQYF. CDR3 bases: TGTGCCAGCAGCTTACAGCGGGAGTCGAGGGAGCAGTACTTC.

The chain couples TRBV5-1 to TRBJ2-3; D is possibly TRBD2 (6 bases). The germline V gene encodes CDR1 SGHRS and CDR2 YFSETQ. This CDR3 is built from 15 residues. V lost 3 bases and J lost 4, with 15 bases in between. This CDR3 is CASSSWRESPDTQYF. In nucleotides, the CDR3 is TGCGCCAGCAGCTCCTGGAGGGAATCCCCAGATACGCAGTATTTT.

The rearrangement uses TRBV30 and TRBJ1-1; TRBD1 matches at 8 bases. The CDR3 is made up of 14 amino acids. The V gene's germline CDR1 is GTSNPN and CDR2 SVGIG (reference sequence). V shed 1 base, J shed 7 bases, and the junction held 8 bases outside the gene matches. The CDR3 nucleotides read TGTGCCTGGAGTGAAGGGACAGGTTTTTTTGAAGCTTTCTTT. It encodes CAWSEGTGFFEAFF. Complete variable domain (other parts from reference TRBV30 and TRBJ1-1): SQTIHQWPATLVQPVGSPLSLECTVEGTSNPNLYWYRQAAGRGLQLLFYSVGIGQISSEVPQNLSASRPQDRQFILSSKKLLLSDSGFYLCAWSEGTGFFEAFFGQGTRLTVV.

This chain links TRBV29-1 with TRBJ2-6; D remains unclear. Trimming stripped 6 bases from V and 1 base from J, with 13 bases between. In germline, CDR1 is SQVTM, CDR2 ANQGSEA. This CDR3 spans 15 amino acids. The CDR3 DNA follows: TGCAGCGTGCCAACCCGCCGATCTGGGGCCAACGTCCTGACTTTC. Its translation: CSVPTRRSGANVLTF. Drawing the rest from reference TRBV29-1 and TRBJ2-6, the complete variable domain is SAVISQKPSRDICQRGTSLTIQCQVDSQVTMMFWYRQQPGQSLTLIATANQGSEATYESGFVIDKFPISRPNLTFSTLTVSNMSPEDSSIYLCSVPTRRSGANVLTFGAGSRLTVL.

The chain is built from TRBV20-1 and TRBJ2-7; 7 bases line up with TRBD1. V was clipped by 6 bases and J by 4 bases; unmatched bases: 12. Germline assignment: CDR1 DFQATT and CDR2 SNEGSKA (reference sequence). The CDR3 has 14 amino acids. In DNA form, the CDR3 reads TGCAGTGCCGATTCACAGGGGAACCCATACGAGCAGTACTTC. It specifies CSADSQGNPYEQYF.

The CDR3 sequence is CASSLSTGAQPQHF. CDR3 nucleotide sequence: TGTGCCAGCAGTTTATCGACGGGGGCCCAGCCCCAGCATTTT. V and J are TRBV27 and TRBJ1-5, with a possible D match to TRBD1 (6 bases). CDR3 length equals 14 residues. V lost 0 bases, J lost 7 bases, and 10 bases lay in between. Germline lookup yields CDR1 MNHEY and CDR2 SMNVEV (reference sequence).

This clonotype was detected only a few times. The chain combines TRBV28 with TRBJ2-1, with D perhaps being TRBD1 or TRBD2 (6 bases each). V lost 3 bases and J lost 4, with 13 bases in between. Germline V gene lookup returns CDR1 MDHEN and CDR2 SYDVKM. This CDR3 region has 15 residues. CDR3 bases: TGTGCCAGCAGTTTTGAGGGGGGCCAGTACAATGAGCAGTTCTTC. Translating it yields CASSFEGGQYNEQFF. The full variable domain, its missing parts supplied by reference TRBV28 and TRBJ2-1, is DVKVTQSSRYLVKRTGEKVFLECVQDMDHENMFWYRQDPGLGLRLIYFSYDVKMKEKGDIPEGYSVSREKKERFSLILESASTNQTSMYLCASSFEGGQYNEQFFGPGTRLTVL.

This clonotype was counted only a few times. The CDR3 bases are TGTGCCAGCAGAGACCACGGGACGGAAGTTTGGGAGCAGTACTTC. It encodes CASRDHGTEVWEQYF. V usage is TRBV11-2 and J usage is TRBJ2-7; D possibly matches TRBD1 or TRBD2 (5 bases each). With 6 bases removed from V and 7 bases from J, the gap between germline ends came to 22 bases. Germline V gene data show CDR1 as SGHAT and CDR2 as FQNNGV. There are 15 residues in the CDR3.

This chain connects TRBV7-2 to TRBJ2-7, with 8 bases that match TRBD2. V dropped 5 bases and J dropped 2; count of bases not matched to a gene: 5. The CDR3 has 14 amino acids. CDR1 is SGHTA and CDR2 is FQGNSA in the germline V gene. CDR3 DNA: TGTGCCAGCAGCCAATCTAGCGGGCCCTACGAGCAGTACTTC. Translation gives CASSQSSGPYEQYF.

The chain couples TRBV28 to TRBJ2-1; the D gene is possibly TRBD2 (5 bases). The V and J ends lost 10 bases and 6 bases respectively, with 13 bases between them. CDR1 MDHEN and CDR2 SYDVKM come from the germline V gene. This CDR3 has 12 residues. The CDR3 sequence: CATFRRVNEQFF. The CDR3 DNA sequence: TGTGCCACCTTCCGGCGGGTCAATGAGCAGTTCTTC.

The chain is built from TRBV7-9 and TRBJ2-3; 9 nucleotides match TRBD1. The germline gives CDR1 SEHNR, CDR2 FQNEAQ (reference sequence). J was trimmed by 5 bases and V by 6 bases; bases with no gene match: 9. The CDR3 extends over 15 amino acids. The DNA of the CDR3 is TGTGCCAGCAGACGAAAGGGACAGGGAGGAGATACGCAGTATTTT. This translates into CASRRKGQGGDTQYF.

This clonotype was counted between two and nine times. The chain combines TRBV4-1 with TRBJ2-7; the D is unclear. V was cut by 4 bases and J by 4 bases, with 20 bases left in between. The CDR3 sequence is 16 residues long. Germline assignment: CDR1 MGHRA and CDR2 YSYEKL. The CDR3 spells CASSRSGLASEYEQYF. The CDR3, as DNA: TGCGCCAGCAGCCGCTCCGGGCTCGCAAGTGAATACGAGCAGTACTTC.

This clonotype has more than one count but fewer than ten. The chain uses TRBV19 and TRBJ1-5, with 9 bases that match TRBD1. Germline V gene data show CDR1 as LNHDA and CDR2 as SQIVND (reference sequence). The CDR3 totals 15 residues. The V gene end was trimmed by 4 bases and the J gene end by 4 bases; junction bases not matched to a gene: 5. CDR3 bases: TGTGCCAGTAGTAAATGGGACAGGGCGAATCAGCCCCAGCATTTT. This translates into CASSKWDRANQPQHF.

The chain combines TRBV19 with TRBJ1-5; D uncertain. Germline V gene sequence: CDR1 LNHDA, CDR2 SQIVND (reference sequence). The CDR3 covers 16 residues. V shed 2 bases and J shed 1 base, with 12 bases lying between them. The CDR3 DNA reads as TGTGCCAGTAGTATAATCTCGGGCTTCAGCAATCAGCCCCAGCATTTT. Residues: CASSIISGFSNQPQHF.

A word on this clonotype: A clone one base away is much larger, so this may be a read error. The chain carries TRBV6-5 and TRBJ1-3; tentative D call: TRBD1 (5 bases). The CDR3 is 14 residues long. The germline V gene has CDR1 MNHEY and CDR2 SVGAGI. The DNA for the CDR3 is TGTGCCAGCAGTTACGGGGACTCTGGATACACCATATATTTT. It is translated as CASSYGDSGYTIYF.

V is TRBV28 and J is TRBJ2-6, with D perhaps matching TRBD1 or TRBD2 (5 bases each). The length of the CDR3 is 16 residues. In germline, CDR1 is MDHEN, CDR2 SYDVKM. Trimming stripped 7 bases from V and 0 bases from J, with 13 bases between. In DNA, the CDR3 is TGTGCCAGCACCCCGGGACGGCTCTCTGGGGCCAACGTCCTGACTTTC. Translating gives CASTPGRLSGANVLTF.

The genes are TRBV27 and TRBJ1-1; D is ambiguous. V was trimmed by 0 bases and J by 4 bases, leaving 9 bases between them. CDR1 is MNHEY, CDR2 SMNVEV, per germline (reference sequence). The CDR3 runs to 14 residues. DNA of the CDR3: TGTGCCAGCAGTTTATCGCGGGTAGTCACTGAAGCTTTCTTT. It is translated as CASSLSRVVTEAFF.

This clonotype occurred a few times. The chain combines TRBV29-1 with TRBJ1-6; tentatively, D is TRBD1 (5 bases). The CDR3 has 13 amino acids. The V gene lost 7 bases and the J gene lost 5 bases, with 12 bases spanning the gap. CDR1 is SQVTM and CDR2 is ANQGSEA in the germline V gene. The CDR3 here is CSAGAGNNSPLHF. The CDR3 DNA reads TGCAGCGCTGGGGCCGGTAATAATTCACCCCTCCACTTT.

This clonotype was observed many times. The chain couples TRBV2 to TRBJ2-7; 11 bases map to TRBD2. There are 15 residues in the CDR3. V was clipped by 6 bases and J by 2 bases; unmatched bases: 6. Germline CDR1 and CDR2: SNHLY and FYNNEI. This CDR3 is CASSPGTSGAYEQYF. The CDR3 coding sequence is TGTGCCAGCAGCCCCGGGACTAGCGGAGCCTACGAGCAGTACTTC.

This sequence joins TRBV7-9 and TRBJ2-1; the D gene is possibly TRBD2 (7 bases). V dropped 5 bases and J dropped 9 bases, with 14 bases sitting between them. The CDR3 is 13 residues long. CDR1 is SEHNR, CDR2 FQNEAQ, per germline (reference sequence). The CDR3 nucleotides are TGTGCCAGCAGCCCCACCGCGGGGGCTGAGCAGTTCTTC. Translating gives CASSPTAGAEQFF.